This entry features one T cell receptor (beta chain) sequence. Clones were read by immunoSEQ multiplex PCR, and TCRdb kept only the in-frame ones, dropping some. The table records approximately 220,000 clones, approximately 88% of them present only once. This specimen belongs to a study of blood T cell repertoires in COVID-19. Sequencing used PBMCs or T cells enriched from blood (not recorded which). The clonotype originates from a woman in her 30s with acute COVID-19.

This CDR3 is CASSFGSKEEAFF. DNA for the CDR3: TGCGCCAGCAGCTTCGGGAGCAAGGAAGAAGCTTTCTTT. The chain carries TRBV5-1 and TRBJ1-1; D not resolved. The CDR3 sequence is 13 residues long. Trimming shortened V by 2 bases and J by 8 bases, and 13 bases separated the two germline ends. Germline-derived CDR1 and CDR2 are SGHRS and YFSETQ.